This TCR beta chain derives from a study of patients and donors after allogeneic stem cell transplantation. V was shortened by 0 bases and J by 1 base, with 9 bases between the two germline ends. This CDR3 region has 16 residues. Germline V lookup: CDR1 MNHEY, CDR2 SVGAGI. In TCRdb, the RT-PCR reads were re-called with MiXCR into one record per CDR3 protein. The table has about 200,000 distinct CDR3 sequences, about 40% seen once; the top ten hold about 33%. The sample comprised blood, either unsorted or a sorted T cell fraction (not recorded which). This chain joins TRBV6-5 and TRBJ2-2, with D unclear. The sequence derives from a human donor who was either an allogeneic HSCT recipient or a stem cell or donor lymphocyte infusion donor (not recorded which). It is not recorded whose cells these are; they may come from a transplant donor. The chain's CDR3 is CASSYSRLRNTGELFF. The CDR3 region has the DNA TGTGCCAGCAGTTACTCGAGGCTACGGAACACCGGGGAGCTGTTTTTT.